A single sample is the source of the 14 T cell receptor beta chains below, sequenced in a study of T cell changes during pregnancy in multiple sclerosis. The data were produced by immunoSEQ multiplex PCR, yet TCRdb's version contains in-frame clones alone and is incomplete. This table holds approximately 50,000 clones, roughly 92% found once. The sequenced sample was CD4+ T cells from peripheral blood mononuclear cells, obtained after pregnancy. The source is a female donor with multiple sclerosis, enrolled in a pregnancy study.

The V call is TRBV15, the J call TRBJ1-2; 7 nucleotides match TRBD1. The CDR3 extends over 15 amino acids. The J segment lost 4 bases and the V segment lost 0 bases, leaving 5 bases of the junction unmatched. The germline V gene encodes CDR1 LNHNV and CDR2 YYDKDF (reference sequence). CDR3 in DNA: TGTGCCACCAGCAGAGATCGACAGGGCCTCTATGGCTACACCTTC. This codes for CATSRDRQGLYGYTF. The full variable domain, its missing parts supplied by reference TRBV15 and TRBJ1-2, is DAMVIQNPRYQVTQFGKPVTLSCSQTLNHNVMYWYQQKSSQAPKLLFHYYDKDFNNEADTPDNFQSRRPNTSFCFLDIRSPGLGDTAMYLCATSRDRQGLYGYTFGSGTRLTVV.

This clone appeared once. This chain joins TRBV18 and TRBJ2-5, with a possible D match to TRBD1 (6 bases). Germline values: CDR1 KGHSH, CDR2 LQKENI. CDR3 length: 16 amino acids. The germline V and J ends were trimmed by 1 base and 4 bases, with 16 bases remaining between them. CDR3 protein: CASSPLYREEGETQYF. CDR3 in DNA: TGTGCCAGCTCACCACTTTACAGGGAAGAGGGAGAGACCCAGTACTTC.

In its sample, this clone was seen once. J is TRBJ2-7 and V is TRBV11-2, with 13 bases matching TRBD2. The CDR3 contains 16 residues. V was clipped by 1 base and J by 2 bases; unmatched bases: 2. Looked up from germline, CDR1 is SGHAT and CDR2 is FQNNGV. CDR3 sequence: CASSLGGTSGTYEQYF. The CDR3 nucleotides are TGTGCCAGCAGCTTAGGCGGGACTAGCGGGACCTACGAGCAGTACTTC.

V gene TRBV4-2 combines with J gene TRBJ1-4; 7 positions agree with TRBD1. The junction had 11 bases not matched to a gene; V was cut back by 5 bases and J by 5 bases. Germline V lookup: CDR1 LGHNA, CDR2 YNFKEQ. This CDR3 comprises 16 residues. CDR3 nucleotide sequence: TGTGCCAGCAGCTCTCTCCCGACAGGGATCAATGAAAAACTGTTTTTT. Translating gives CASSSLPTGINEKLFF.

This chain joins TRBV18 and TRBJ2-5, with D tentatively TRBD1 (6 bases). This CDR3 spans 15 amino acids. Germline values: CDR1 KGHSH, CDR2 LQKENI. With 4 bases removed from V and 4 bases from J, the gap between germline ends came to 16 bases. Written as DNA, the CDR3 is TGTGCCAGCTCACTCGCACAGGGTTCCGTAGAGACCCAGTACTTC. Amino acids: CASSLAQGSVETQYF. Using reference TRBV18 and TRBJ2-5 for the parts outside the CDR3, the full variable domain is NAGVMQNPRHLVRRRGQEARLRCSPMKGHSHVYWYRQLPEEGLKFMVYLQKENIIDESGMPKERFSAEFPKEGPSILRIQQVVRGDSAAYFCASSLAQGSVETQYFGPGTRLLVL.

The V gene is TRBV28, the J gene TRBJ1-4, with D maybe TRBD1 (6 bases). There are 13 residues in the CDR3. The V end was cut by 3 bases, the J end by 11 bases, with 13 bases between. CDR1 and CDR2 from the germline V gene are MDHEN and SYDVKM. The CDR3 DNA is TGTGCCAGCAGTTTCCGGGGGGCCGGTAAACTGTTTTTT. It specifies CASSFRGAGKLFF.

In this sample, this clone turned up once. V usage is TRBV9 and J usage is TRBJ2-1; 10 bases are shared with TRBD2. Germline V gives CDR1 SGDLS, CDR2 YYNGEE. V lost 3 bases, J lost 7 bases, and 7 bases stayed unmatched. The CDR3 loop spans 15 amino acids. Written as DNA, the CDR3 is TGTGCCAGCAGCGCCGGGACTAGCGTGTCAAATGAGCAGTTCTTC. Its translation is CASSAGTSVSNEQFF.

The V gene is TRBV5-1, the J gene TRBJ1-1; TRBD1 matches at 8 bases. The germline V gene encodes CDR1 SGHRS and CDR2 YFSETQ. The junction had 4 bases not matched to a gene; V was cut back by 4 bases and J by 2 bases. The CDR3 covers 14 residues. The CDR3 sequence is CASSTGQGNTEAFF. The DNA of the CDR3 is TGCGCCAGCAGCACCGGACAGGGAAACACTGAAGCTTTCTTT.

CDR3 in amino acids: CASSLPQYGYTF. Here the CDR3 DNA reads TGTGCCAGCAGCTTGCCACAGTATGGCTACACCTTC. The rearrangement uses TRBV5-6 and TRBJ1-2; D is uncertain. Trimming removed 1 base from V and 5 bases from J, with 6 bases in between. The CDR3 extends over 12 amino acids. Germline V lookup: CDR1 SGHDT, CDR2 YYEEEE.

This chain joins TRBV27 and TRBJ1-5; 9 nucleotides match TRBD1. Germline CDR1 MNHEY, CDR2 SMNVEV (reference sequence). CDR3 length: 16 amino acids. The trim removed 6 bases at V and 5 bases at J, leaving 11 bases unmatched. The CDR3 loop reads CASRRTGAGGDQPQHF. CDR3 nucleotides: TGTGCCAGCAGGAGGACAGGGGCCGGGGGCGATCAGCCCCAGCATTTT.

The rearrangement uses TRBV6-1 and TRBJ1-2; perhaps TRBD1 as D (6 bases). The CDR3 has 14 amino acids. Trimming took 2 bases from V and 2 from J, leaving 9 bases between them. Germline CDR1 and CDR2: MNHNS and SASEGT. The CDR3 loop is CASSEYQGNYGYTF. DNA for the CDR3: TGTGCCAGCAGTGAATACCAGGGGAACTATGGCTACACCTTC.

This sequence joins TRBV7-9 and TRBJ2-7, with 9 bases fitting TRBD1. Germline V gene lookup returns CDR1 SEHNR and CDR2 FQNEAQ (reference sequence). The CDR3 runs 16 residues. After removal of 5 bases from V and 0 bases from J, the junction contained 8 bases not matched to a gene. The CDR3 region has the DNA TGTGCCAGCAGCCCTGGACAGGGGTCTACCTCCTACGAGCAGTACTTC. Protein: CASSPGQGSTSYEQYF.

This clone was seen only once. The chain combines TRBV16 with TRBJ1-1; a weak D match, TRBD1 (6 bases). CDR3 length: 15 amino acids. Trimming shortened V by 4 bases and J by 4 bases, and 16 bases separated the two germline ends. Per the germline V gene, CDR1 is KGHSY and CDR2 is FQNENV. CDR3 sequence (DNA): TGTGCCAGCAGCCGGGGCAGGGGAGGGGGCACTGAAGCTTTCTTT. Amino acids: CASSRGRGGGTEAFF.

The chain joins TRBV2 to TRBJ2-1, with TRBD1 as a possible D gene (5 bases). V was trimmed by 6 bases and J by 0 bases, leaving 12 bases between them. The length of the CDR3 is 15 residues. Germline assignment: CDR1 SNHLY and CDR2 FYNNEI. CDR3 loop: CASRDRTSSYNEQFF. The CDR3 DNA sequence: TGTGCCAGCAGGGACCGGACAAGCTCCTACAATGAGCAGTTCTTC. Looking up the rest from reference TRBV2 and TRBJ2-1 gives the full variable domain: EPEVTQTPSHQVTQMGQEVILRCVPISNHLYFYWYRQILGQKVEFLVSFYNNEISEKSEIFDDQFSVERPDGSNFTLKIRSTKLEDSAMYFCASRDRTSSYNEQFFGPGTRLTVL.